This TCR beta chain was documented in a study of cytomegalovirus exposure and HLA in healthy donors. General observations from the study: It was reportedly the case that the classifier diagnosed cytomegalovirus status with high specificity and sensitivity.

Comment on this clone: Its cognate antigen is unknown.

Sequenced by immunoSEQ multiplex PCR; TCRdb stores in-frame clones only, minus some. Counted here are approximately 70,000 clones, 94% occurring once; the ten biggest clones make up under 0.75%. There are 12 residues in the CDR3. Between the trimmed V and J ends, which lost 5 bases and 7 bases, there was a span of 9 bases. Germline CDR1 SGHTA, CDR2 FQGNSA. This TCR was recovered from a woman between 18 and 29 years old in good health and CMV-seronegative. Sequenced: PBMCs. The chain combines TRBV7-2 with TRBJ2-1; a possible D gene is TRBD2 (5 bases). The DNA for the CDR3 is TGTGCCAGCAGCCCACAGCGGAATGAGCAGTTCTTC. Its translation is CASSPQRNEQFF.